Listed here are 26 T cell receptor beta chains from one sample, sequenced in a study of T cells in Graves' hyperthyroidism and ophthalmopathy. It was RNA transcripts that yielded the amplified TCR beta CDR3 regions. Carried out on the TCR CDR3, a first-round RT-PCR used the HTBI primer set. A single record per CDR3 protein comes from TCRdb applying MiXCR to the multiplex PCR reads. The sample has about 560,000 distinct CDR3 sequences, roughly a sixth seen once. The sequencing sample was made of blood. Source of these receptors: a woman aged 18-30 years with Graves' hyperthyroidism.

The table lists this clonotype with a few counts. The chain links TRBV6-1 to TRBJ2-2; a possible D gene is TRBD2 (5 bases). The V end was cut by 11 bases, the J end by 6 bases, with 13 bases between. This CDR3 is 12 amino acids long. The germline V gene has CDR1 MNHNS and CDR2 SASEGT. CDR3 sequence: CAAHSVPGELFF. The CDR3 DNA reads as TGTGCCGCCCATAGCGTTCCCGGGGAGCTGTTTTTT.

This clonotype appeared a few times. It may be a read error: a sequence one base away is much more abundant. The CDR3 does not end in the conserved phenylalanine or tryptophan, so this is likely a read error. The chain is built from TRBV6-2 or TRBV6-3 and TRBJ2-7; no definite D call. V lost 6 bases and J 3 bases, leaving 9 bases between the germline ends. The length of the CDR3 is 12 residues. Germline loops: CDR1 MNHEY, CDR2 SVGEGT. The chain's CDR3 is CASRTSGYEQYL. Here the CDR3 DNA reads TGTGCCAGCAGGACCAGTGGCTACGAGCAGTACCTC.

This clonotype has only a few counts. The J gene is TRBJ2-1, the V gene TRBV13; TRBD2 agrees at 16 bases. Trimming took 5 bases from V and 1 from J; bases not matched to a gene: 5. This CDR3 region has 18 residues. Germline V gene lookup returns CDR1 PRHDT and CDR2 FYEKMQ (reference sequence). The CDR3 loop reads CASSPGTSGRESYNEQFF. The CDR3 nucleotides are TGTGCCAGCAGCCCCGGGACTAGCGGGAGGGAATCCTACAATGAGCAGTTCTTC.

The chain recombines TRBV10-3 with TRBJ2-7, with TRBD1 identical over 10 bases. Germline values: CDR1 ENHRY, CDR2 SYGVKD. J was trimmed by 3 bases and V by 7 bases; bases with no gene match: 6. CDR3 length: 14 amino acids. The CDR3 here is CAIKSDRGDYEQYF. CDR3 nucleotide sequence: TGTGCCATCAAGTCGGACAGGGGGGACTACGAGCAGTACTTC.

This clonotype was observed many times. Here the CDR3 reads CASRAARGRDFEKLFF. The CDR3 nucleotides read TGTGCCAGCAGGGCGGCCAGGGGGCGGGATTTTGAAAAACTGTTTTTT. J is TRBJ1-4 and V is TRBV28; 8 positions agree with TRBD1. Germline lookup yields CDR1 MDHEN and CDR2 SYDVKM. V shed 6 bases, J shed 7 bases, and the junction held 13 bases outside the gene matches. The CDR3 loop spans 16 amino acids.

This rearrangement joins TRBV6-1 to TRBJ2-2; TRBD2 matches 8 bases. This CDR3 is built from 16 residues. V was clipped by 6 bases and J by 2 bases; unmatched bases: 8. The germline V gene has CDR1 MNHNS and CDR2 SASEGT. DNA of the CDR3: TGTGCCAGCAGGATGAGACGGGGGGGCAACACCGGGGAGCTGTTTTTT. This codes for CASRMRRGGNTGELFF.

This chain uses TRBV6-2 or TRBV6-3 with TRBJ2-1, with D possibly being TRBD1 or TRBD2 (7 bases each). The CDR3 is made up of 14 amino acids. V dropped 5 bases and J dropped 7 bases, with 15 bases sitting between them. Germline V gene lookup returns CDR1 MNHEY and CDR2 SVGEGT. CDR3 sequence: CASSLSGGGNEQFF. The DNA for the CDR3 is TGTGCCAGCAGTCTGTCAGGGGGGGGTAATGAGCAGTTCTTC.

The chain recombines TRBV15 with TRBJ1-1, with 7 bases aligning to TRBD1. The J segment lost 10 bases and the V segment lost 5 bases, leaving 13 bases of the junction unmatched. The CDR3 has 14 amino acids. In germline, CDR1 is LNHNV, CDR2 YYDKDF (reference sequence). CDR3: CATSSIGTGVGAFF. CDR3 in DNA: TGTGCCACCAGCTCGATCGGTACAGGGGTAGGAGCTTTCTTT.

The CDR3 region is CASSSSMGGGKTQYF. In nucleotides, the CDR3 is TGTGCCAGCAGCTCCTCCATGGGGGGGGGAAAGACCCAGTACTTC. This chain connects TRBV5-4 to TRBJ2-5; 7 bases match TRBD2. V was pared by 3 bases and J by 6 bases, with 11 bases of the junction left unmatched. The CDR3 runs to 15 residues. Germline V gene sequence: CDR1 SGHNT, CDR2 YYREEE (reference sequence).

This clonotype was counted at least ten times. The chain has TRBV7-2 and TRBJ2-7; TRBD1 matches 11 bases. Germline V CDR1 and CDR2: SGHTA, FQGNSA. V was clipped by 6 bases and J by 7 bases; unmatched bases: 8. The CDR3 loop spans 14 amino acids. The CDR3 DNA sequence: TGTGCCAGCAGGCCTGGACAGGGGGCGGGGGAGCAGTACTTC. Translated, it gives CASRPGQGAGEQYF.

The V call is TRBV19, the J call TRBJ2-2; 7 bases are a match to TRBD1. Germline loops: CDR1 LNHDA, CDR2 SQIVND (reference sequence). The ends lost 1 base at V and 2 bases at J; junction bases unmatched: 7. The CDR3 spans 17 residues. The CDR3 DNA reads TGTGCCAGTAGTATAGCTGGGACAGTCAGAAACACCGGGGAGCTGTTTTTT. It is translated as CASSIAGTVRNTGELFF.

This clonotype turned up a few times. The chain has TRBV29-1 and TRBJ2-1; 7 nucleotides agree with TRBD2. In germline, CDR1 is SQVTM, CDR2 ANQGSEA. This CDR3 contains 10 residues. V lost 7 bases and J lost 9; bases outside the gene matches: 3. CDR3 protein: CSAGEGEQFF. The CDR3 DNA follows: TGCAGCGCGGGGGAGGGTGAGCAGTTCTTC.

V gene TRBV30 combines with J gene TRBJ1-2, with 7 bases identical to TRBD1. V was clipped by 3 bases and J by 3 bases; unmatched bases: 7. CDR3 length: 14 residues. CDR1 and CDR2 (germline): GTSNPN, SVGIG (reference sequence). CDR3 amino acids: CAWRPGQRYYGYTF. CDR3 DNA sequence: TGTGCCTGGAGACCGGGACAGCGATACTATGGCTACACCTTC.

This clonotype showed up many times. This CDR3 reads CASSLAGPSYNEQFF. The CDR3 region has the DNA TGTGCCAGCAGCTTAGCGGGGCCCTCCTACAATGAGCAGTTCTTC. The V and J genes are TRBV28 and TRBJ2-1; 8 bases align to TRBD2. The CDR3 runs to 15 residues. V lost 6 bases to trimming and J lost 0 bases; unmatched junction nucleotides: 4. Germline V gene data show CDR1 as MDHEN and CDR2 as SYDVKM.

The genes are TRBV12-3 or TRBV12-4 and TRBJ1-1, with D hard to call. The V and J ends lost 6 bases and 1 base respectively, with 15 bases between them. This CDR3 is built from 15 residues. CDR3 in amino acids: CASSSRQAKNTEAFF. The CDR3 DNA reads TGTGCCAGCAGCTCCCGACAAGCTAAGAACACTGAAGCTTTCTTT.

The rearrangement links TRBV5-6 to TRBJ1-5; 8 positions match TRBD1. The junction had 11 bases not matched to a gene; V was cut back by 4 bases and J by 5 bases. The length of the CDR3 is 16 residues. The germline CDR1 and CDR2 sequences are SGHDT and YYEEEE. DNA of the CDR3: TGTGCCAGCAGCGGGCTAAAGGACAGGGCCGATCAGCCCCAGCATTTT. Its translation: CASSGLKDRADQPQHF.

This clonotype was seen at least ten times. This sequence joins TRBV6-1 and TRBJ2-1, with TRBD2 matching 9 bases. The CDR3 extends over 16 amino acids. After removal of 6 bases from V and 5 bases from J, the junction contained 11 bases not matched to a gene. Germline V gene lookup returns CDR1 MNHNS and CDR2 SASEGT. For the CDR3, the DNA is TGTGCCAGCAGCCCCCGGGCGGGGGGGGTGGACAATGAGCAGTTCTTC. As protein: CASSPRAGGVDNEQFF.

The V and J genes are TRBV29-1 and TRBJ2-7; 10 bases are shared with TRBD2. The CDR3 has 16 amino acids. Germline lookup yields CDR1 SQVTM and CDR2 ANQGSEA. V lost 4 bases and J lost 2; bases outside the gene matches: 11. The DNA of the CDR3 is TGCAGCGTTGCGGGGGCTAGCGGGAGTACCCCCTACGAGCAGTACTTC. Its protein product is CSVAGASGSTPYEQYF.

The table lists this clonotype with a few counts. CDR3 bases: TGCAGTGCTATGATATACGGGGGGGCTAGCACAGATACGCAGTATTTT. It yields the protein CSAMIYGGASTDTQYF. The chain employs TRBV20-1 and TRBJ2-3; 8 nucleotides align to TRBD2. Per germline, CDR1 DFQATT and CDR2 SNEGSKA (reference sequence). CDR3 length: 16 residues. Trimming took 4 bases from V and 0 from J; bases not matched to a gene: 9.

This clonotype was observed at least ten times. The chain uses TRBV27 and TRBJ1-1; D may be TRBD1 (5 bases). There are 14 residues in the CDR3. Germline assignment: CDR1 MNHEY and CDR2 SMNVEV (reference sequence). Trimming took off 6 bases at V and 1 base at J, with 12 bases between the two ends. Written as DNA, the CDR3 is TGTGCCAGCAGGAGGGGCACCACGAACACTGAAGCTTTCTTT. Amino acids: CASRRGTTNTEAFF.

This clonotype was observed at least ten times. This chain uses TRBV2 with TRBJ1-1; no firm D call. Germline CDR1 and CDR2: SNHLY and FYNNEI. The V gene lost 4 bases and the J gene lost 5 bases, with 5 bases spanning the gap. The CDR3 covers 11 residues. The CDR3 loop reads CASSGRTEAFF. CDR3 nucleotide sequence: TGTGCCAGCAGTGGTAGGACTGAAGCTTTCTTT.

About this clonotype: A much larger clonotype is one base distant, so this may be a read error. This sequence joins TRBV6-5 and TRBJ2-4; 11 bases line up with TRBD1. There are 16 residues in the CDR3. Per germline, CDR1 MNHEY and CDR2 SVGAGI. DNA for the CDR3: TGTGCCAGCAGTTACGGGACAGGGGGAGCCAAAAAAATTCAGTACTTC. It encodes CASSYGTGGAKKIQYF.

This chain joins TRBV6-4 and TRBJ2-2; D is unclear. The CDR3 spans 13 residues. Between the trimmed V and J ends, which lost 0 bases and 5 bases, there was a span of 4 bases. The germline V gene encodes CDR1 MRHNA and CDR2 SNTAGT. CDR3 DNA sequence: TGTGCCAGCAGTGACTCTGGGACCGGGGAGCTGTTTTTT. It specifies CASSDSGTGELFF.

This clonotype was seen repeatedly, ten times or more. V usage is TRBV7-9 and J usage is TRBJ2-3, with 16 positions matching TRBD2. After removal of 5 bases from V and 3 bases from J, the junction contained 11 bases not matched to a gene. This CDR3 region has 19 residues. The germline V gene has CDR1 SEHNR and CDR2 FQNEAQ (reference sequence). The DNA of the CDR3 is TGTGCCAGCAGCCGAGGGACTAGCGGGAGGGCCGGAGGGACAGATACGCAGTATTTT. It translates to CASSRGTSGRAGGTDTQYF.

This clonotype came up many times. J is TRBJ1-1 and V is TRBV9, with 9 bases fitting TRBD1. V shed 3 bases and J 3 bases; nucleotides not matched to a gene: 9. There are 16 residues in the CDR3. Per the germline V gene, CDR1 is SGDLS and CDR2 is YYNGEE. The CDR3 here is CASSGPDRGLDTEAFF. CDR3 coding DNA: TGTGCCAGCAGCGGGCCGGACAGGGGACTGGACACTGAAGCTTTCTTT. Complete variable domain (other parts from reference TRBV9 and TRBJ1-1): DSGVTQTPKHLITATGQRVTLRCSPRSGDLSVYWYQQSLDQGLQFLIQYYNGEERAKGNILERFSAQQFPDLHSELNLSSLELGDSALYFCASSGPDRGLDTEAFFGQGTRLTVV.

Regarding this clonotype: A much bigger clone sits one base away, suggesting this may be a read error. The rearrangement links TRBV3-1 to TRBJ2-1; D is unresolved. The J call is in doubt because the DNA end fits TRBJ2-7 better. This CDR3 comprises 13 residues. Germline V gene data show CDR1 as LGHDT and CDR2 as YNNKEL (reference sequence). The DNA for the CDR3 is TGTGCCAGCAGCCAACGACCATACAATGAGCAGTACTTC. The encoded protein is CASSQRPYNEQYF.